Below, 32 T cell receptor beta chains from the same sample are listed, as sequenced in a study of CD8 T cells in ankylosing spondylitis (dated by TCRdb to 2017 to 2019). Results and caveats for the whole study, not just this receptor: A TCR beta motif of about eight highly homologous amino acid variants appeared characteristic of blood from ankylosing spondylitis patients.

The antigens of these receptors remain unknown. The library was prepared using 5' RACE. Sequencing used an Illumina HiSeq 2500. TCRdb cleaned the public reads at Q25 with fastp, built clones with MiXCR and kept in-frame beta chains. CDR3 protein duplicates are merged, each entry listing the most common genes and DNA. The sample table shows about 90,000 distinct CDR3 sequences, and roughly 8.8% are seen once. Over 25% of the sample is taken by the ten largest. Sequenced input: blood, either unsorted or a sorted T cell fraction (not recorded which). The receptors come from a male donor with ankylosing spondylitis.

This clonotype was observed at least ten times. The CDR3 DNA is TGCAGTGCTAGGACAGGCTTTGAGCAGTTCTTC. Translation: CSARTGFEQFF. The V call is TRBV20-1, the J call TRBJ2-1; maybe TRBD1 (6 bases). The CDR3 totals 11 residues. Deletions cut 3 bases from V and 9 bases from J, with 9 bases between. The germline V gene encodes CDR1 DFQATT and CDR2 SNEGSKA (reference sequence).

The chain employs TRBV7-9 and TRBJ2-4; the D is unclear. This CDR3 spans 16 amino acids. Germline V gene data show CDR1 as SEHNR and CDR2 as FQNEAQ (reference sequence). V lost 6 bases, J lost 0 bases, and 15 bases lay in between. Here the CDR3 DNA reads TGTGCCAGCAGTCTTACAGAGAACTTAGCCAAAAACATTCAGTACTTC. This sequence encodes CASSLTENLAKNIQYF.

This clonotype was picked up many times. For the CDR3, the DNA is TGCAGCGTTCCCGGGGGCCGTGAAGCTTTCTTT. Translated: CSVPGGREAFF. This rearrangement joins TRBV29-1 to TRBJ1-1, with a tentative D call TRBD1 (6 bases). From germline, CDR1 is SQVTM and CDR2 ANQGSEA. The CDR3 runs to 11 residues. V was trimmed by 5 bases and J by 7 bases, leaving 11 bases between them.

The chain is built from TRBV2 and TRBJ2-1; D may be TRBD2 (5 bases). Trimming took off 4 bases at V and 5 bases at J, with 18 bases between the two ends. This CDR3 has 16 residues. In germline, CDR1 is SNHLY, CDR2 FYNNEI. Here the CDR3 reads CASSVSGKSSDNEQFF. The CDR3, as DNA: TGTGCCAGCAGTGTGTCGGGGAAATCGTCCGACAATGAGCAGTTCTTC.

This clonotype came up many times. The rearrangement links TRBV29-1 to TRBJ2-1; D might be TRBD1 or TRBD2, each matching 5 bases. The V and J ends lost 1 base and 3 bases respectively, with 16 bases between them. The germline gives CDR1 SQVTM, CDR2 ANQGSEA. CDR3 length: 16 residues. The DNA for the CDR3 is TGCAGCGTTGAAGGGGGCACGGACTCCCTCTACAATGAGCAGTTCTTC. Its protein is CSVEGGTDSLYNEQFF.

This clonotype was seen ten or more times. The V and J genes are TRBV29-1 and TRBJ2-7, with no clear D. Germline V CDR1 and CDR2: SQVTM, ANQGSEA. The CDR3 loop spans 11 amino acids. The V end lost 3 bases, the J end lost 6 bases, and 9 bases lay between the germline ends. CDR3 nucleotides: TGCAGCGTTGAGGAAGCCGGCGAGCAGTACGTC. It translates to CSVEEAGEQYV.

V and J are TRBV7-9 and TRBJ2-2; D unresolved. Trimming stripped 5 bases from V and 5 bases from J, with 6 bases between. CDR1 SEHNR and CDR2 FQNEAQ come from the germline V gene (reference sequence). The CDR3 runs 12 residues. The CDR3 DNA sequence: TGTGCCAGCAGCGGGTGGACCGGGGAGCTGTTTTTT. It specifies CASSGWTGELFF.

This clonotype has at least ten counts. The rearrangement links TRBV7-9 to TRBJ2-1; the D gene is possibly TRBD1 (6 bases). Trimming stripped 5 bases from V and 6 bases from J, with 17 bases between. Per germline, CDR1 SEHNR and CDR2 FQNEAQ (reference sequence). This CDR3 has 15 amino acids. CDR3 nucleotides: TGTGCCAGCAGCCTAACCCGGGGACAATTCAATGAGCAGTTCTTC. It is translated as CASSLTRGQFNEQFF.

This clonotype was counted only a few times. The V gene is TRBV2, the J gene TRBJ1-4, with 9 bases that match TRBD1. The CDR3 length is 16 residues. Germline assignment: CDR1 SNHLY and CDR2 FYNNEI. The ends lost 0 bases at V and 8 bases at J; junction bases unmatched: 7. CDR3 sequence reads: CASSEARQGGFEKLFF. The CDR3 nucleotides read TGTGCCAGCAGTGAAGCGAGACAGGGGGGGTTCGAAAAACTGTTTTTT.

The table lists this clonotype with many counts. The CDR3 region is CASRDTGPTNEQFF. The CDR3 region has the DNA TGTGCCAGCAGGGATACGGGGCCGACAAATGAGCAGTTCTTC. This chain connects TRBV28 to TRBJ2-1; D is perhaps TRBD1 or TRBD2 (5 bases each). V lost 6 bases and J lost 7, with 16 bases in between. CDR3 length: 14 residues. Germline assignment: CDR1 MDHEN and CDR2 SYDVKM. The full variable domain, its missing parts supplied by reference TRBV28 and TRBJ2-1, is DVKVTQSSRYLVKRTGEKVFLECVQDMDHENMFWYRQDPGLGLRLIYFSYDVKMKEKGDIPEGYSVSREKKERFSLILESASTNQTSMYLCASRDTGPTNEQFFGPGTRLTVL.

The chain combines TRBV7-9 with TRBJ2-1; TRBD2 matches 9 bases. The CDR3 contains 14 residues. Germline V lookup: CDR1 SEHNR, CDR2 FQNEAQ (reference sequence). The J segment lost 5 bases and the V segment lost 11 bases, leaving 10 bases of the junction unmatched. CDR3 bases: TGTGCCCATTGGGCGGGAGGGTTGGACAATGAGCAGTTCTTC. Its translation: CAHWAGGLDNEQFF.

This clonotype was detected only a few times. The rearrangement uses TRBV7-8 and TRBJ1-2, with D possibly being TRBD1 (5 bases). Trimming left V 5 bases short and J 6 bases short, with 7 bases between. Germline CDR1 SGHVS, CDR2 FQNEAQ. The CDR3 is made up of 11 amino acids. The CDR3 DNA follows: TGTGCCAGCAGCACAGGCCATGGCTACACCTTC. Residues: CASSTGHGYTF.

Only a few counts were recorded for this clonotype. V is TRBV24-1 and J is TRBJ2-1, with D perhaps matching TRBD2 (6 bases). The germline V gene encodes CDR1 KGHDR and CDR2 SFDVKD. Between the trimmed V and J ends, which lost 10 bases and 0 bases, there was a span of 12 bases. This CDR3 has 14 amino acids. CDR3 loop: CATGLKSSYNEQFF. For the CDR3, the DNA is TGTGCCACGGGACTTAAGAGCTCCTACAATGAGCAGTTCTTC.

This clonotype was found a few times. This chain links TRBV24-1 with TRBJ2-5; 11 bases agree with TRBD1. V shed 1 base, J shed 5 bases, and the junction held 8 bases outside the gene matches. CDR1 is KGHDR and CDR2 is SFDVKD in the germline V gene. The CDR3 is 17 amino acids. CDR3 protein: CATSDFPRDRGWETQYF. The CDR3 bases are TGTGCCACCAGTGATTTCCCCCGGGACAGGGGGTGGGAGACCCAGTACTTC.

The sample holds many counts of this clonotype. The rearrangement joins TRBV3-1 to TRBJ1-3; 7 nucleotides agree with TRBD1. The germline gives CDR1 LGHDT, CDR2 YNNKEL (reference sequence). V shed 4 bases and J 0 bases; nucleotides not matched to a gene: 9. CDR3 size: 17 residues. The CDR3 reads CASSPHRQGVSGNTIYF. In nucleotides, the CDR3 is TGTGCCAGCAGCCCACATCGGCAGGGGGTCTCTGGAAACACCATATATTTT.

This clonotype was observed many times. The chain carries TRBV6-2 or TRBV6-3 and TRBJ2-1; perhaps TRBD2 as D (5 bases). Germline CDR1 reads MNHEY; CDR2 reads SVGEGT. The CDR3 spans 13 residues. Trimming left V 8 bases short and J 5 bases short, with 13 bases between. CDR3: CASRRGSNNEQFF. CDR3 DNA sequence: TGTGCCAGCCGGCGCGGGTCGAACAATGAGCAGTTCTTC.

This clonotype was seen more than once but under ten times. The J gene is TRBJ2-2, the V gene TRBV7-9; D unclear. In germline, CDR1 is SEHNR, CDR2 FQNEAQ (reference sequence). This CDR3 contains 15 residues. Trimming cost V 3 bases and J 2 bases, with 10 bases left between them. DNA for the CDR3: TGTGCCAGCAGCTTTTGGCTCTTAAACACCGGGGAGCTGTTTTTT. As protein: CASSFWLLNTGELFF.

In its sample, this clonotype was seen many times. This rearrangement joins TRBV7-9 to TRBJ2-1, with 8 bases lining up with TRBD2. With 8 bases clipped from V and 0 bases from J, the junction kept 6 bases outside the gene matches. The germline V gene has CDR1 SEHNR and CDR2 FQNEAQ (reference sequence). This CDR3 is built from 15 residues. CDR3 sequence: CASGPGTSSYNEQFF. The CDR3 DNA reads TGTGCCAGCGGGCCCGGGACTAGCTCCTACAATGAGCAGTTCTTC.

This clonotype was counted many times. The chain employs TRBV7-9 and TRBJ2-1; D remains unclear. The germline CDR1 and CDR2 sequences are SEHNR and FQNEAQ (reference sequence). V dropped 5 bases and J dropped 6 bases, with 8 bases sitting between them. The CDR3 runs to 12 residues. The CDR3 reads CASSRTINEQFF. DNA of the CDR3: TGTGCCAGCAGCAGGACCATCAATGAGCAGTTCTTC.

This clonotype was counted at least ten times. The chain joins TRBV27 to TRBJ2-7; 9 bases are a match to TRBD2. The CDR3 consists of 15 residues. Germline V gene data show CDR1 as MNHEY and CDR2 as SMNVEV (reference sequence). With V trimmed by 2 bases and J by 7 bases, 9 bases remained unmatched. DNA for the CDR3: TGTGCCAGCAGTTTAATCGCGGGAGGGCAGGCGGAGCAGTACTTC. Residues: CASSLIAGGQAEQYF.

The chain carries TRBV10-1 and TRBJ2-1; TRBD1 aligns across 11 bases. Trimming took 11 bases from V and 7 from J; bases not matched to a gene: 10. Germline V gives CDR1 WNHNN, CDR2 SYGVQD (reference sequence). The CDR3 extends over 14 amino acids. The CDR3 DNA is TGCGCCGCCCCCGTTGGGACAGGGGGGAATGAGCAGTTCTTC. Translation gives CAAPVGTGGNEQFF.

This clonotype was counted between two and nine times. This sequence joins TRBV11-2 and TRBJ2-2; D not resolved. The CDR3 runs 15 residues. The germline CDR1 and CDR2 sequences are SGHAT and FQNNGV. V gave up 3 bases and J gave up 1 base, with 9 bases separating them. CDR3 sequence: CASSFNAENTGELFF. CDR3 DNA sequence: TGTGCCAGCAGCTTTAATGCAGAGAACACCGGGGAGCTGTTTTTT.

The chain carries TRBV20-1 and TRBJ2-3, with 11 bases aligning to TRBD2. The J segment lost 5 bases and the V segment lost 6 bases, leaving 10 bases of the junction unmatched. CDR1 and CDR2 (germline): DFQATT, SNEGSKA (reference sequence). The CDR3 contains 15 residues. The CDR3 loop reads CSASGSGRGVDTQYF. The CDR3 bases are TGCAGTGCGTCCGGTAGCGGGAGGGGCGTAGATACGCAGTATTTT.

The table lists this clonotype with many counts. The chain uses TRBV6-6 and TRBJ2-2; D ambiguous. With 3 bases removed from V and 6 bases from J, the gap between germline ends came to 5 bases. Germline loops: CDR1 MNHNY, CDR2 SVGAGI (reference sequence). This CDR3 region has 12 residues. In nucleotides, the CDR3 is TGTGCCAGCAGTTATTTACCCGGGGAGCTGTTTTTT. This translates into CASSYLPGELFF.

The chain carries TRBV7-9 and TRBJ2-7; D is ambiguous. The CDR3 has 12 residues. V was clipped by 6 bases and J by 3 bases, with 9 bases between them. Germline V gene data show CDR1 as SEHNR and CDR2 as FQNEAQ (reference sequence). This chain's CDR3 is CASSRVLYEQYF. Here the CDR3 DNA reads TGTGCCAGCAGTCGGGTCCTCTACGAGCAGTACTTC.

This clonotype was counted a few times. The chain employs TRBV29-1 and TRBJ2-7, with 7 bases fitting TRBD1. This CDR3 has 15 amino acids. J was trimmed by 6 bases and V by 8 bases; bases with no gene match: 19. Germline V CDR1 and CDR2: SQVTM, ANQGSEA. The CDR3 sequence: CSTSEPGTDSGEQYF. CDR3 sequence (DNA): TGCAGCACTTCTGAACCCGGGACAGACAGTGGCGAGCAGTACTTC.

This clonotype was counted ten times or more. The chain couples TRBV20-1 to TRBJ2-1, with 13 bases that match TRBD2. Per the germline V gene, CDR1 is DFQATT and CDR2 is SNEGSKA (reference sequence). The V segment lost 0 bases and the J segment 8 bases; nucleotides outside the gene matches: 7. The CDR3 runs 16 residues. The CDR3 DNA sequence: TGCAGTGCTAGAGATCAGGGACTAGCGGGATTCTATGAGCAGTTCTTC. Its translation: CSARDQGLAGFYEQFF.

The gene calls are TRBV2 and TRBJ1-2; a weak D match, TRBD1 (5 bases). CDR1 and CDR2 from the germline V gene are SNHLY and FYNNEI. The CDR3 extends over 14 amino acids. V was trimmed by 2 bases and J by 8 bases, leaving 15 bases between them. The CDR3 sequence is CASSELIGDAGYTF. The CDR3 bases are TGTGCCAGCAGTGAACTTATAGGGGACGCGGGCTACACCTTC.

This clonotype has just a few counts. CDR3 residues: CASSTLPAGFYNEQFF. Here the CDR3 DNA reads TGTGCCAGCAGCACGCTCCCAGCGGGGTTCTACAATGAGCAGTTCTTC. V and J are TRBV7-9 and TRBJ2-1, with TRBD2 identical over 7 bases. Germline V gives CDR1 SEHNR, CDR2 FQNEAQ (reference sequence). With V trimmed by 5 bases and J by 3 bases, 10 bases remained unmatched. The CDR3 spans 16 residues.

This sequence joins TRBV27 and TRBJ2-7, with a possible D match to TRBD1 (5 bases). Deletions cut 2 bases from V and 1 base from J, with 6 bases between. CDR3 length: 13 residues. The germline gives CDR1 MNHEY, CDR2 SMNVEV (reference sequence). As DNA, the CDR3 is TGTGCCAGCAGTTTAAGACAGTCCTACGAGCAGTACTTC. Translation: CASSLRQSYEQYF.

This clonotype was seen only a few times. The chain employs TRBV14 and TRBJ2-5; D is ambiguous. The CDR3 is 13 amino acids. The germline V gene encodes CDR1 SGHDN and CDR2 FVKESK. V was cut by 6 bases and J by 5 bases, with 13 bases left in between. The CDR3 DNA sequence: TGTGCCAGCAGTCCGCTGGTTTGGGAGACCCAGTACTTC. This sequence encodes CASSPLVWETQYF.

The genes are TRBV11-1 and TRBJ2-5, with 9 nucleotides matching TRBD2. The CDR3 sequence is 15 residues long. V dropped 2 bases and J dropped 5; count of bases not matched to a gene: 6. The germline CDR1 and CDR2 sequences are SGHAT and FQDESV (reference sequence). CDR3 DNA sequence: TGTGCCAGCAGCTTATTAGCGGGAGAAGGCGAGACCCAGTACTTC. Protein sequence: CASSLLAGEGETQYF.